The sample holds a few counts of the clone carrying this T cell receptor (beta chain). The sample belongs to a study of T cell repertoires in cytomegalovirus infection. Germline-derived CDR1 and CDR2 are ENHRY and SYGVKD. There are 14 residues in the CDR3. Trimming cost V 0 bases and J 3 bases, with 9 bases left between them. Each CDR3 protein gets one entry after TCRdb re-called the reads with MiXCR. Here the sample spans 230,000 or so distinct CDR3 sequences, 17% being singletons. This sequence was found in a human donor in good health (CMV status not recorded). Some clones in this sample may be carry-over from other donors' samples. The specimen sequenced was CD8+ T cells from PBMCs. This sequence joins TRBV10-3 and TRBJ2-7; D is perhaps TRBD1 (5 bases). The CDR3 reads CAISESIQGYEQYF. DNA for the CDR3: TGTGCCATCAGTGAGTCGATCCAGGGCTACGAGCAGTACTTC.